Described below is a single TCR beta chain sequence and its context. Its antigen is still unknown. This entry belongs to a study of cytomegalovirus exposure and HLA in healthy donors. Study-level information: The study placed 70% to 90% of its 350 to 450 genotyped donors in the Caucasian-associated ancestry cluster. Study-level findings and limits: Follow-up analysis later connected one missense variant in DCLRE1C with trimming of TCR beta V- and J-genes. TCR beta sequences reportedly predicted most subjects' HLA-A and HLA-B alleles accurately. A later analysis found most CMV-associated TCR beta chains apparently HLA-restricted.

It was with 60 Vbeta and 13 Jbeta primers that the PCR ran. The repertoire was sequenced with immunoSEQ multiplex PCR; TCRdb's copy has only in-frame clones and lacks some. This table holds about 130,000 clones, 75% to 85% found once. CDR1 and CDR2 (germline): LNHDA, SQIVND (reference sequence). There are 14 residues in the CDR3. Trimming removed 6 bases from V and 2 bases from J; junction bases left unmatched: 6. The clonotype originates from a man between 25 and 39 years old in good health and CMV-seronegative. V usage is TRBV19 and J usage is TRBJ2-7, with 8 bases lining up with TRBD1. Sequencing used PBMCs. CDR3: CASRTGEGTYEQYF. CDR3 DNA: TGTGCCAGTAGGACAGGGGAAGGGACCTACGAGCAGTACTTC.